This entry describes one TCR beta chain. Germline V gene sequence: CDR1 MDHEN, CDR2 SYDVKM. CDR3 length: 16 amino acids. V lost 2 bases and J 1 base, leaving 13 bases between the germline ends. In the authors' workflow: Reference gene primer amplification yielded estimated nucleated cell counts. The protocol was immunoSEQ multiplex PCR, while the TCRdb copy is restricted to in-frame clones and leaves out a portion. V, J and clone size derive from that table, while D and trimming were established from the DNA sequence. The repertoire holds roughly 81,000 clones, approximately 78% seen once, with more than 9% in the top ten. This sample stems from a study of blood T cell repertoires in COVID-19. Overall study: Acute and convalescent COVID-19 samples came from the United States, Italy and Spain. Sample material is recorded as cDNA or gDNA derived from T cells, B-cell-depleted T cells, or PBMCs.

Sequencing was carried out using peripheral blood. The TCR originated in a man in his 60s with acute or convalescent COVID-19. The V and J genes are TRBV28 and TRBJ2-3, with D possibly matching TRBD2 (5 bases). The CDR3 bases are TGTGCCAGCAGTTTAGATAGCGCTGCGGGCACAGATACGCAGTATTTT. Its translation is CASSLDSAAGTDTQYF. The variable domain in full, completed from reference TRBV28 and TRBJ2-3, reads DVKVTQSSRYLVKRTGEKVFLECVQDMDHENMFWYRQDPGLGLRLIYFSYDVKMKEKGDIPEGYSVSREKKERFSLILESASTNQTSMYLCASSLDSAAGTDTQYFGPGTRLTVL.